These 13 T cell receptor beta chains were sequenced from one sample in a study of blood T cell repertoires in COVID-19 (dated by TCRdb to between 2020 and 2021). Receptor amplification or capture employed the immunoSEQ multiplex PCR assay. TCRdb retrieved this table from immuneACCESS and kept in-frame rearrangements only. Not all clones are present; in checked studies, unresolved V genes account for under half, and no reason is known for the remainder. This sample gives around 100,000 clones in total; roughly 84% of them show up just once. The ten biggest clones cover 9.5% to 15% of the sample. The material sequenced was peripheral blood. These receptors originate from a human donor in a cohort sampled during active COVID-19.

The chain uses TRBV18 and TRBJ2-7; a possible D gene is TRBD2 (5 bases). There are 13 residues in the CDR3. CDR1 is KGHSH and CDR2 is LQKENI in the germline V gene. V lost 8 bases, J lost 2 bases, and 13 bases lay in between. The CDR3, as DNA: TGTGCCAGCAACCTTGAGGGAACCTACGAGCAGTACTTC. Translated: CASNLEGTYEQYF. Full variable domain (missing parts from reference TRBV18 and TRBJ2-7): NAGVMQNPRHLVRRRGQEARLRCSPMKGHSHVYWYRQLPEEGLKFMVYLQKENIIDESGMPKERFSAEFPKEGPSILRIQQVVRGDSAAYFCASNLEGTYEQYFGPGTRLTVT.

This sequence joins TRBV6-5 and TRBJ1-1, with unresolved D. This CDR3 spans 15 amino acids. In germline, CDR1 is MNHEY, CDR2 SVGAGI. Trimming shortened V by 1 base and J by 1 base, and 10 bases separated the two germline ends. The CDR3 protein is CASSYLLTANTEAFF. CDR3 DNA sequence: TGTGCCAGCAGTTACTTACTTACAGCGAACACTGAAGCTTTCTTT.

The rearrangement uses TRBV6-5 and TRBJ2-7, with D possibly matching TRBD1 (5 bases). Germline V gene sequence: CDR1 MNHEY, CDR2 SVGAGI. The CDR3 runs to 14 residues. Between the trimmed V and J ends, which lost 10 bases and 7 bases, there was a span of 23 bases. The CDR3 sequence is CATRVQGSPKEQYF. The DNA for the CDR3 is TGTGCCACCCGGGTTCAGGGCTCGCCTAAGGAGCAGTACTTC.

This chain uses TRBV27 with TRBJ2-7, with 7 bases that match TRBD1. Germline CDR1 is MNHEY and CDR2 is SMNVEV (reference sequence). J was trimmed by 2 bases and V by 3 bases; bases with no gene match: 1. The CDR3 is made up of 13 amino acids. CDR3 loop: CASSFDRAYEQYF. CDR3 bases: TGTGCCAGCAGTTTCGACAGGGCCTACGAGCAGTACTTC.

This CDR3 reads CASSIGQVGWGTDTQYF. The CDR3, as DNA: TGCGCCAGCAGCATTGGACAGGTCGGTTGGGGCACAGATACGCAGTATTTT. V and J are TRBV5-1 and TRBJ2-3, with 7 bases fitting TRBD1. V trimming: 4 bases; J trimming: 1 base; junction bases outside the gene matches: 12. Germline values: CDR1 SGHRS, CDR2 YFSETQ. The CDR3 consists of 17 residues.

This chain joins TRBV18 and TRBJ2-3, with a possible D match to TRBD1 (5 bases). This CDR3 is built from 15 residues. Germline lookup yields CDR1 KGHSH and CDR2 LQKENI. The V end lost 9 bases, the J end lost 3 bases, and 19 bases lay between the germline ends. The CDR3 spells CASRTSRGITDTQYF. The CDR3, as DNA: TGTGCCAGTCGCACGAGTAGGGGAATAACAGATACGCAGTATTTT.

The CDR3, as DNA: TGCGCCAGCAACACCGTTTCTGGTCGGGCCAACGTCCTGACTTTC. Residues: CASNTVSGRANVLTF. This chain joins TRBV10-1 and TRBJ2-6; D is undetermined. The CDR3 length is 15 residues. Trimming took off 7 bases at V and 5 bases at J, with 15 bases between the two ends. Germline-derived CDR1 and CDR2 are WNHNN and SYGVQD (reference sequence).

In its sample, this clone was seen once. CDR3 loop: CASSLESRPRGDTQYF. CDR3 DNA: TGTGCCAGCAGCTTGGAATCTCGGCCACGGGGAGATACGCAGTATTTT. This chain uses TRBV5-4 with TRBJ2-3; D possibly corresponds to TRBD2 (5 bases). V lost 0 bases, J lost 5 bases, and 16 bases lay in between. This CDR3 region has 16 residues. CDR1 and CDR2 (germline): SGHNT, YYREEE (reference sequence).

The chain is built from TRBV19 and TRBJ2-7; 7 bases are shared with TRBD1. The CDR3 totals 13 residues. Looked up from germline, CDR1 is LNHDA and CDR2 is SQIVND (reference sequence). The ends lost 6 bases at V and 0 bases at J; junction bases unmatched: 2. The chain's CDR3 is CASRPGGSYEQYF. In DNA, the CDR3 is TGTGCCAGTAGACCAGGGGGCTCCTACGAGCAGTACTTC.

V is TRBV23-1 and J is TRBJ1-5, with 10 bases matching TRBD1. TRBV23-1 is an open reading frame, and its role is uncertain. The CDR3 consists of 18 residues. V was clipped by 1 base and J by 0 bases; unmatched bases: 6. This CDR3 is CASSQFDRGLSSNQPQHF. The CDR3 nucleotides read TGCGCCAGCAGTCAATTCGACAGGGGGCTTAGTAGCAATCAGCCCCAGCATTTT.

This chain connects TRBV7-2 to TRBJ2-7; weak D call: TRBD2 (6 bases). V dropped 1 base and J dropped 0 bases, with 10 bases sitting between them. Germline lookup yields CDR1 SGHTA and CDR2 FQGNSA. The CDR3 has 15 residues. The CDR3 loop is CASSLELALSYEQYF. CDR3 coding DNA: TGTGCCAGCAGCTTAGAGCTAGCGCTCTCCTACGAGCAGTACTTC.

The chain uses TRBV7-8 and TRBJ2-1; 8 nucleotides line up with TRBD2. This CDR3 has 15 residues. Looked up from germline, CDR1 is SGHVS and CDR2 is FQNEAQ. V dropped 2 bases and J dropped 8; count of bases not matched to a gene: 8. The chain's CDR3 is CASSLRGGFGHEQFF. CDR3 bases: TGTGCCAGCAGCTTACGCGGGGGGTTTGGCCATGAGCAGTTCTTC.

This chain links TRBV6-1 with TRBJ1-6; D possibly corresponds to TRBD1 (6 bases). There are 18 residues in the CDR3. V dropped 4 bases and J dropped 4 bases, with 20 bases sitting between them. Germline CDR1 and CDR2: MNHNS and SASEGT. CDR3 in DNA: TGTGCCAGCAGTGCTCCGGGAAGAGACAGGTTGTATAATTCACCCCTCCACTTT. Translating gives CASSAPGRDRLYNSPLHF.